This entry is about one T cell receptor (beta chain). The data were taken from a study of blood T cell repertoires in COVID-19. Study overall: Specimens from acute and convalescent COVID-19 originated in the United States, Italy and Spain. T cells, B-cell-depleted T cells, or PBMCs provided the cDNA or gDNA that served as material.

CDR1 and CDR2 from the germline V gene are SGHRS and YFSETQ. The CDR3 spans 14 residues. Trimming cost V 0 bases and J 7 bases, with 10 bases left between them. Source study methods: Amplification of reference gene primers was used by the study to estimate nucleated cell counts. Assay: immunoSEQ multiplex PCR; the TCRdb copy retains only in-frame clones and omits some. V and J calls plus clone size are reproduced from that table; the DNA served to infer D and trimming. The table has about 130,000 clones, 85% seen once. The chain combines TRBV5-1 with TRBJ1-4, with TRBD1 as a possible D gene (5 bases). This TCR derives from a woman of 80 years or more with acute or convalescent COVID-19. The source material was peripheral blood. Written as DNA, the CDR3 is TGCGCCAGCAGCTTGGCCAGGGATGGTGAAAAACTGTTTTTT. Translating it yields CASSLARDGEKLFF. Combining the CDR3 with reference TRBV5-1 and TRBJ1-4 gives the whole variable domain KAGVTQTPRYLIKTRGQQVTLSCSPISGHRSVSWYQQTPGQGLQFLFEYFSETQRNKGNFPGRFSGRQFSNSRSEMNVSTLELGDSALYLCASSLARDGEKLFFGSGTQLSVL.